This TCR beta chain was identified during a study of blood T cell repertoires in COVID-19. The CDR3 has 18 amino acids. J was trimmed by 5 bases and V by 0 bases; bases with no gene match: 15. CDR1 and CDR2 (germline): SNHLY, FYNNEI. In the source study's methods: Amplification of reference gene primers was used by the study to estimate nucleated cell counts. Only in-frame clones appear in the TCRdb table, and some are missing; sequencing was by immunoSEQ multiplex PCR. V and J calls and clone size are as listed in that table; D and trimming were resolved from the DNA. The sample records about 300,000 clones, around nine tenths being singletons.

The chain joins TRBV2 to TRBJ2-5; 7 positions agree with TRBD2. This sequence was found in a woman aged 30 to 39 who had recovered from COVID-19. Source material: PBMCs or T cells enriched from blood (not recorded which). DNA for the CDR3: TGTGCCAGCAGTGAAGCGCTTAGCGGGCAACTCAAAGGGGAGACCCAGTACTTC. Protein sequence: CASSEALSGQLKGETQYF.